The 3 T cell receptor beta chains presented below share a single source sample, sequenced in a study of T cells in Graves' hyperthyroidism and ophthalmopathy. The TCR beta CDR3 regions underwent amplification using RNA transcripts as the source. HTBI primers were the set used in a first-round RT-PCR of the TCR CDR3. TCRdb processed the multiplex PCR reads anew with MiXCR; each CDR3 protein has one entry. The sample yields a few hundred thousand distinct CDR3 sequences, about half seen once. The specimen was peripheral blood or thyroid tissue (not recorded which). The origin of the receptors is a woman aged 18-29 years with Graves' hyperthyroidism.

The chain links TRBV2 to TRBJ2-6; no clear D gene. The CDR3 sequence is 14 residues long. Germline V CDR1 and CDR2: SNHLY, FYNNEI. V was trimmed by 8 bases and J by 0 bases, leaving 8 bases between them. Here the CDR3 DNA reads TGTGCCAGCGGAAGAGACTCTGGGGCCAACGTCCTGACTTTC. This sequence encodes CASGRDSGANVLTF.

This clonotype was detected ten times or more. This chain links TRBV20-1 with TRBJ2-5; D perhaps matches TRBD2 (5 bases). CDR1 and CDR2 from the germline V gene are DFQATT and SNEGSKA (reference sequence). Trimming cost V 3 bases and J 4 bases, with 15 bases left between them. The CDR3 consists of 14 residues. DNA for the CDR3: TGCAGTGCTAGGCCCCCCGGGGAAAGAGAGACCCAGTACTTC. This codes for CSARPPGERETQYF.

This sequence joins TRBV7-2 and TRBJ1-2; 9 bases are a match to TRBD1. Germline V gene lookup returns CDR1 SGHTA and CDR2 FQGNSA. The CDR3 has 14 amino acids. After removal of 5 bases from V and 7 bases from J, the junction contained 8 bases not matched to a gene. The DNA of the CDR3 is TGTGCCAGCAGCCCCGGGACAGGGATTGGTGGCTACACCTTC. It encodes CASSPGTGIGGYTF. The complete variable domain, with remaining parts taken from reference TRBV7-2 and TRBJ1-2, reads GAGVSQSPSNKVTEKGKDVELRCDPISGHTALYWYRQSLGQGLEFLIYFQGNSAPDKSGLPSDRFSAERTGGSVSTLTIQRTQQEDSAVYLCASSPGTGIGGYTFGSGTRLTVV.